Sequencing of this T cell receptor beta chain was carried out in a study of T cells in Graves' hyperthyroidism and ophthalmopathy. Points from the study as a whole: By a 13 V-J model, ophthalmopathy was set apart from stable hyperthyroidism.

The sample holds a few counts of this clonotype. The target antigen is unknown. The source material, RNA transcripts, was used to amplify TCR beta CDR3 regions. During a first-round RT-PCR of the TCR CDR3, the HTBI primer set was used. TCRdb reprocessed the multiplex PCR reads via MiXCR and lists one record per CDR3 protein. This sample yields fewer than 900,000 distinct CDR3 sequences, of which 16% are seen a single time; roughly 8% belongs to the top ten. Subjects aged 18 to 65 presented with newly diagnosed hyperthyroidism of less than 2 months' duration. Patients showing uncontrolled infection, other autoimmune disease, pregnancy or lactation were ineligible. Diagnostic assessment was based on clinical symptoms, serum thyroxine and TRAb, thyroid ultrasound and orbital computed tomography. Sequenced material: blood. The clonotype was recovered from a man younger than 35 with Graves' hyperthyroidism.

The CDR3 bases are TGCGCCAGCAGCTTGTCGGGAGCAATCCAAGAGACCCAGTACTTC. Encoded protein: CASSLSGAIQETQYF. This chain joins TRBV5-1 and TRBJ2-5; TRBD2 might be the D (6 bases). Germline CDR1 and CDR2: SGHRS and YFSETQ. This CDR3 contains 15 residues. Between the trimmed V and J ends, which lost 1 base and 1 base, there was a span of 11 bases.